These 16 T cell receptor beta chains were sequenced from one sample in a study of response to subunit inactivated influenza vaccine. TCRdb re-called the RT-PCR reads through MiXCR, storing one row per CDR3 protein. The sample has roughly 780,000 distinct CDR3 sequences, roughly 18% seen once. Source: PBMCs from blood, taken around 5 days after vaccination. These receptor sequences come from a man aged 45-65 years who received an inactivated influenza vaccine.

The chain is built from TRBV12-3 or TRBV12-4 and TRBJ1-4; possibly TRBD1 for D (6 bases). The CDR3 is made up of 14 amino acids. V was trimmed by 1 base and J by 8 bases, leaving 11 bases between them. Here the CDR3 reads CASSLGGGYEKLFF. CDR3 nucleotides: TGTGCCAGCAGTTTAGGTGGGGGCTACGAAAAACTGTTTTTT.

The J gene is TRBJ2-5, the V gene TRBV7-6; the D gene is possibly TRBD1 (6 bases). The CDR3 totals 16 residues. The V end lost 5 bases, the J end lost 5 bases, and 21 bases lay between the germline ends. CDR1 SGHVS and CDR2 FNYEAQ come from the germline V gene. CDR3 residues: CASSGKVTGPRETQYF. CDR3 nucleotide sequence: TGTGCCAGCAGCGGTAAGGTTACAGGGCCAAGGGAGACCCAGTACTTC.

V is TRBV29-1 and J is TRBJ2-5; 14 nucleotides match TRBD2. Germline V gene sequence: CDR1 SQVTM, CDR2 ANQGSEA. The CDR3 consists of 15 residues. V trimming: 4 bases; J trimming: 5 bases; junction bases outside the gene matches: 6. The CDR3 nucleotides read TGCAGCGTTGGGGGGACTAGCGGGAGAGGGGAGACCCAGTACTTC. Its translation is CSVGGTSGRGETQYF.

There are many counts of this clonotype. V and J are TRBV29-1 and TRBJ1-2, with D maybe TRBD1 (6 bases). The CDR3 runs to 14 residues. In germline, CDR1 is SQVTM, CDR2 ANQGSEA. Trimming stripped 7 bases from V and 8 bases from J, with 23 bases between. The CDR3 is CSAEGESLKGGYTF. The CDR3 DNA is TGCAGCGCCGAGGGGGAGTCTCTCAAGGGGGGCTACACCTTC.

This clonotype was recorded a few times. The V gene is TRBV20-1, the J gene TRBJ2-1, with D hard to call. Germline assignment: CDR1 DFQATT and CDR2 SNEGSKA (reference sequence). V was trimmed by 0 bases and J by 8 bases, leaving 5 bases between them. The CDR3 length is 11 residues. The CDR3 region is CSAREVDEQFF. DNA for the CDR3: TGCAGTGCTAGAGAAGTGGATGAGCAGTTCTTC.

This clonotype has only one observation. This chain joins TRBV6-5 and TRBJ2-7; D perhaps matches TRBD2 (6 bases). Trimming pared 0 bases from V and 3 bases from J, leaving 24 bases between. Germline loops: CDR1 MNHEY, CDR2 SVGAGI. The CDR3 has 19 residues. DNA of the CDR3: TGTGCCAGCAGTTACTCCGGTTCTCGCGGGGCAGGTCTCATCTACGAGCAGTACTTC. It translates to CASSYSGSRGAGLIYEQYF.

The V call is TRBV10-3, the J call TRBJ1-1; D unresolved. CDR3 size: 15 residues. CDR1 is ENHRY and CDR2 is SYGVKD in the germline V gene. Trimming left V 0 bases short and J 0 bases short, with 8 bases between. CDR3 DNA: TGTGCCATCAGTGAGTCGGATAGCATGAACACTGAAGCTTTCTTT. This gives the protein CAISESDSMNTEAFF.

This sequence joins TRBV7-9 and TRBJ1-6, with D possibly matching TRBD1 (5 bases). Trimming removed 2 bases at V and 0 bases at J, with 11 bases between. The CDR3 length is 17 residues. CDR1 and CDR2 from the germline V gene are SEHNR and FQNEAQ (reference sequence). As DNA, the CDR3 is TGTGCCAGCAGCTTATGGGGGTCAAGCTCCTATAATTCACCCCTCCACTTT. Translation: CASSLWGSSSYNSPLHF.

The chain combines TRBV6-2 or TRBV6-3 with TRBJ2-3, with 15 bases identical to TRBD2. The CDR3 totals 20 residues. V shed 2 bases and J 0 bases; nucleotides not matched to a gene: 9. In germline, CDR1 is MNHEY, CDR2 SVGEGT. CDR3 sequence: CASSYPRTSGRAGSTDTQYF. The DNA for the CDR3 is TGTGCCAGCAGTTACCCCCGGACTAGCGGGAGGGCCGGAAGCACAGATACGCAGTATTTT.

This clonotype was detected only a few times. This chain joins TRBV7-2 and TRBJ2-5, with unresolved D. V lost 2 bases and J 3 bases, leaving 4 bases between the germline ends. Germline V gene data show CDR1 as SGHTA and CDR2 as FQGNSA. The CDR3 is 12 amino acids. The CDR3 nucleotides are TGTGCCAGCAGCTTACAGGAAGAGACCCAGTACTTC. Translated: CASSLQEETQYF.

This clonotype was observed a handful of times. The chain links TRBV7-2 to TRBJ1-5, with D possibly TRBD1 on 5 matching bases. CDR1 SGHTA and CDR2 FQGNSA come from the germline V gene. This CDR3 contains 14 residues. Trimming took off 5 bases at V and 3 bases at J, with 11 bases between the two ends. CDR3 sequence reads: CASSPRGNNQPQHF. The CDR3 region has the DNA TGTGCCAGCAGCCCACGGGGGAACAATCAGCCCCAGCATTTT.

The rearrangement uses TRBV2 and TRBJ1-1; D call uncertain. Trimming pared 0 bases from V and 5 bases from J, leaving 10 bases between. Germline V gives CDR1 SNHLY, CDR2 FYNNEI. The CDR3 is 14 amino acids. In nucleotides, the CDR3 is TGTGCCAGCAGTGAAGCCCTTTTTAGGACTGAAGCTTTCTTT. This translates into CASSEALFRTEAFF.

This clonotype has more than one count but fewer than ten. The chain uses TRBV10-3 and TRBJ2-6; D unresolved. Trimming cost V 11 bases and J 0 bases, with 2 bases left between them. The CDR3 is made up of 11 amino acids. Germline CDR1 is ENHRY and CDR2 is SYGVKD. CDR3 DNA: TGTGCCGCCTCTGGGGCCAACGTCCTGACTTTC. Translation: CAASGANVLTF.

This clonotype was observed a few times. In DNA form, the CDR3 reads TGTGCCAGCAGCCCTACCGGAGTAGGGTCCTACGAGCAGTACTTC. This encodes CASSPTGVGSYEQYF. The chain joins TRBV9 to TRBJ2-7; D not certain. Trimming stripped 4 bases from V and 1 base from J, with 15 bases between. Germline V gene lookup returns CDR1 SGDLS and CDR2 YYNGEE. The CDR3 covers 15 residues.

This clonotype has a handful of counts. The rearrangement links TRBV11-1 to TRBJ2-1; TRBD1 agrees at 9 bases. CDR1 SGHAT and CDR2 FQDESV come from the germline V gene (reference sequence). V lost 2 bases and J lost 6; bases outside the gene matches: 11. The CDR3 consists of 17 residues. CDR3 DNA sequence: TGTGCCAGCAGCTTATCAATAAACAGGGGGCCGCGCAATGAGCAGTTCTTC. Encoded protein: CASSLSINRGPRNEQFF.

This clonotype was seen more than once but under ten times. The V and J genes are TRBV9 and TRBJ2-5; 10 bases agree with TRBD2. CDR1 is SGDLS, CDR2 YYNGEE, per germline. The junction had 6 bases not matched to a gene; V was cut back by 5 bases and J by 2 bases. The CDR3 has 15 amino acids. The CDR3 loop is CASSTGLAEQETQYF. CDR3 sequence (DNA): TGTGCCAGCAGTACCGGACTAGCGGAACAAGAGACCCAGTACTTC.